This TCR beta chain was recovered during a study of blood T cell repertoires in COVID-19. As for the study in general: The origin of the acute and convalescent COVID-19 samples was the United States, Italy and Spain.

CDR1 and CDR2 (germline): ENHRY, SYGVKD. V shed 2 bases and J 0 bases; nucleotides not matched to a gene: 4. This CDR3 spans 16 amino acids. Methods used by the authors: Estimation of nucleated cell counts relied on the amplification of reference gene primers. This table comes from immunoSEQ multiplex PCR, and its TCRdb copy is limited to in-frame clones, with some not included. Clone size and the V and J calls come from that table; the DNA yielded D and trimming. The table shows about 280,000 clones, with under 90% occurring only once. The V gene is TRBV10-3, the J gene TRBJ1-5, with TRBD1 matching 7 bases. This receptor was taken from a man aged 50-59 years with acute or convalescent COVID-19. The sample comprised peripheral blood. The CDR3 spells CAISETGQFSNQPQHF. In nucleotides, the CDR3 is TGTGCCATCAGTGAGACGGGACAGTTTAGCAATCAGCCCCAGCATTTT.